The present T cell receptor beta chain was sequenced within a study of monozygotic twins with inflammatory bowel disease. TCRdb reprocessed the 5' RACE reads and reports one entry per CDR3 protein, with no DNA. The sample holds about 300,000 distinct CDR3 sequences. Germline assignment: CDR1 ENHRY and CDR2 SYGVKD. CDR3 length: 15 residues. The V call is TRBV10-3, the J call TRBJ2-7; TCRdb's D call, TRBD1, is unchecked because there is no DNA. Sample: blood. The receptor was derived from a human donor with ulcerative colitis or Crohn's disease, or a healthy co-twin of an affected twin (not recorded which). The CDR3 loop reads CASTWRQGGSYEQYF.